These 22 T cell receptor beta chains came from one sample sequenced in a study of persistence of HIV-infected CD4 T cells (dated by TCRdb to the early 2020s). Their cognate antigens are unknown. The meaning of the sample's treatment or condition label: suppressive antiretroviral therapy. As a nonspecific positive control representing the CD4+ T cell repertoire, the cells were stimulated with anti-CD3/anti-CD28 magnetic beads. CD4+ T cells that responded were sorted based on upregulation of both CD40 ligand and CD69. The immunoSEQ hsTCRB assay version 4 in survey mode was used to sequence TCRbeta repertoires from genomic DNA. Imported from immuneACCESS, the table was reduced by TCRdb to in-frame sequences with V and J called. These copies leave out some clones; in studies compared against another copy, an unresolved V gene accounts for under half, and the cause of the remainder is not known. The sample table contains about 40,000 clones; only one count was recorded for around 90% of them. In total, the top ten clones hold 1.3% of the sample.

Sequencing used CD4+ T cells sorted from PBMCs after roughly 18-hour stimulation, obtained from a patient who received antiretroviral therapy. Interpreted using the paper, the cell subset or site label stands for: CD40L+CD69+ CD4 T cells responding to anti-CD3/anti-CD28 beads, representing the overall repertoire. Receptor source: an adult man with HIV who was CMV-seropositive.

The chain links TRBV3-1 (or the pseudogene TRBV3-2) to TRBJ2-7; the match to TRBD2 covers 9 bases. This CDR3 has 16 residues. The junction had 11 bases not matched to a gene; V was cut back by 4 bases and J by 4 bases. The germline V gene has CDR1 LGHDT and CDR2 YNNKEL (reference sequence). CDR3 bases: TGTGCCAGCAGCCCCCACCCCCTCGCGGGAGGGTACGAGCAGTACTTC. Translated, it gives CASSPHPLAGGYEQYF.

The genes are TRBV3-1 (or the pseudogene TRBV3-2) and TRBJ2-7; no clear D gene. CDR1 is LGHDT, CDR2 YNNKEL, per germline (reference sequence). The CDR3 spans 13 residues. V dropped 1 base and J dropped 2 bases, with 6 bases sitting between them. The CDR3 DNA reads TGTGCCAGCAGCCAAGTTCCGACCTACGAGCAGTACTTC. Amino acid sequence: CASSQVPTYEQYF.

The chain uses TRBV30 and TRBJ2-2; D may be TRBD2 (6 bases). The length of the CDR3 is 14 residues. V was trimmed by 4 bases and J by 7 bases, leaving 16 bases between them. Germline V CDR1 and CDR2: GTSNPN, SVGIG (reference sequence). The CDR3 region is CAWNSGARDGELFF. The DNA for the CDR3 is TGTGCCTGGAATTCCGGGGCGCGGGACGGGGAGCTGTTTTTT. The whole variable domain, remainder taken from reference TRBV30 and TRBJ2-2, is SQTIHQWPATLVQPVGSPLSLECTVEGTSNPNLYWYRQAAGRGLQLLFYSVGIGQISSEVPQNLSASRPQDRQFILSSKKLLLSDSGFYLCAWNSGARDGELFFGEGSRLTVL.

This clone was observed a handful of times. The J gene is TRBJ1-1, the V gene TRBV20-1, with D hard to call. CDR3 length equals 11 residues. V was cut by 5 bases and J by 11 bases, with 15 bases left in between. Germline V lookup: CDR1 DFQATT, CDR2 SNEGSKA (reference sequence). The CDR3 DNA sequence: TGCAGTGCTGGTAACGGGGTGAGGGCTTTCTTT. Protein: CSAGNGVRAFF.

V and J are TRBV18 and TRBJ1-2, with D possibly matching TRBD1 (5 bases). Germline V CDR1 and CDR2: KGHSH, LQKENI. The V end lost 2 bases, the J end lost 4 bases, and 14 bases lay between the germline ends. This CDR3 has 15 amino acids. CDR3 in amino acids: CASSPKELQVYGYTF. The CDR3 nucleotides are TGTGCCAGCTCACCAAAGGAGTTACAGGTCTATGGCTACACCTTC.

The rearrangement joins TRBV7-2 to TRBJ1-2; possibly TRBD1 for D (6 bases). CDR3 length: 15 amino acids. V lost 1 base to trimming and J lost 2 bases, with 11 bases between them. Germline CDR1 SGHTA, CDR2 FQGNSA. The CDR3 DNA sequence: TGTGCCAGCAGCTTAGGGGGGGCGATGAACTATGGCTACACCTTC. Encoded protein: CASSLGGAMNYGYTF.

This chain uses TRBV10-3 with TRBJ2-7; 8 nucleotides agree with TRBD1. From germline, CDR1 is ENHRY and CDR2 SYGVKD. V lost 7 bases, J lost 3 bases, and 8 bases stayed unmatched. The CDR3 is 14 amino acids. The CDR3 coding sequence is TGTGCCATCACCCGGACAGGGATATACTACGAGCAGTACTTC. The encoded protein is CAITRTGIYYEQYF.

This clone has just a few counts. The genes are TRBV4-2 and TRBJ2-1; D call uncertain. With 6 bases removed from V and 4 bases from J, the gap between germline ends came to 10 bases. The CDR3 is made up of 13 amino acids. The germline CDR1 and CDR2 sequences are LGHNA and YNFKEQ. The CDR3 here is CASSPRVYNEQFF. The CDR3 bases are TGTGCCAGCAGTCCCCGCGTGTACAATGAGCAGTTCTTC.

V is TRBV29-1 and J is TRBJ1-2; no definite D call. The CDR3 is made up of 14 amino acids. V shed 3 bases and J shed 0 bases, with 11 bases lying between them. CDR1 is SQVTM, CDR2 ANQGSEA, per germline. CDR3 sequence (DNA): TGCAGCGTTGACGGACTGATTTCTAACTATGGCTACACCTTC. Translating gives CSVDGLISNYGYTF.

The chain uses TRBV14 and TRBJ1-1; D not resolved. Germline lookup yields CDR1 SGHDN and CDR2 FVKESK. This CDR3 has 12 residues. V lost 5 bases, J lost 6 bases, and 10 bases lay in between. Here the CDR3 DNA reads TGTGCCAGCAGCGGAGTAGCCGCTGAAGCTTTCTTT. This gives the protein CASSGVAAEAFF.

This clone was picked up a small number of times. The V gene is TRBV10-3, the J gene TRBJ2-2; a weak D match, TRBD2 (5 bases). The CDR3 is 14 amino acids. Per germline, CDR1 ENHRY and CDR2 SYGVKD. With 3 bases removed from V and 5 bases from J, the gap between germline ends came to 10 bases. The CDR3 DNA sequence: TGTGCCATCAGTGAATCGTCGGGGACCGGGGAGCTGTTTTTT. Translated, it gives CAISESSGTGELFF.

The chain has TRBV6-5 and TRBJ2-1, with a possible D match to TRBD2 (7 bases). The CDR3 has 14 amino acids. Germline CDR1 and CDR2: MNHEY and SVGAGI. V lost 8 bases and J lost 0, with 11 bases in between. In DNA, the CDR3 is TGTGCCAGCCGTAGGGGGGGCTCCTACAATGAGCAGTTCTTC. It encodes CASRRGGSYNEQFF.

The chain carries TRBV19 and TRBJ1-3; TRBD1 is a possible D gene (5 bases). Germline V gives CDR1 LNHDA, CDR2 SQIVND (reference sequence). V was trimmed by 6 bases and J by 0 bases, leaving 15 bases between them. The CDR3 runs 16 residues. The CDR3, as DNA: TGTGCCAGTAGCTGGGGCCCAGGGACCTCTGGAAACACCATATATTTT. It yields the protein CASSWGPGTSGNTIYF.

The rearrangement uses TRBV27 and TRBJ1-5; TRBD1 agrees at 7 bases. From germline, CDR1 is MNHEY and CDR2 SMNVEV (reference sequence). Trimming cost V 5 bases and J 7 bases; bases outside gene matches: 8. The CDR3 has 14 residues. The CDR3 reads CASSRGTERQPQHF. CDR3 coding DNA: TGTGCCAGCAGTAGGGGGACAGAACGGCAGCCCCAGCATTTT.

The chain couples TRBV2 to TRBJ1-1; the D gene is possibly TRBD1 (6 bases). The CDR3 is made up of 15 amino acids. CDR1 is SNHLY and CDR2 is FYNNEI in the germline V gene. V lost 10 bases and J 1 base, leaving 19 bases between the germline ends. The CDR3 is CATERDIRKNTEAFF. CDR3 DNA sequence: TGTGCCACCGAACGGGACATCCGGAAGAACACTGAAGCTTTCTTT.

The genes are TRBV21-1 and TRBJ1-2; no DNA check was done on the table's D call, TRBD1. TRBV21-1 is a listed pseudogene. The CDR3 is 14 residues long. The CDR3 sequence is CASSKSGFPYGYTF. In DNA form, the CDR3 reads TGTGCCAGCAGCAAATCAGGCTTTCCCTATGGCTACACCTTC.

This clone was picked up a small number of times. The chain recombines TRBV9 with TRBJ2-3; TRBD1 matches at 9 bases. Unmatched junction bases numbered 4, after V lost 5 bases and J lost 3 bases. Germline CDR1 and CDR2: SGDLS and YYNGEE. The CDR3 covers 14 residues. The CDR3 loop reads CASSLGQGTDTQYF. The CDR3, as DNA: TGTGCCAGCAGTCTGGGACAGGGTACAGATACGCAGTATTTT.

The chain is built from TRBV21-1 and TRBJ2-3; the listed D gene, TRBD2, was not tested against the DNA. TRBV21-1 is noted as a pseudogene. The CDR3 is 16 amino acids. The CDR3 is CASSIRLAESTDTQYF. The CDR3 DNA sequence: TGTGCCAGCAGCATACGACTAGCGGAGAGCACAGATACGCAGTATTTT.

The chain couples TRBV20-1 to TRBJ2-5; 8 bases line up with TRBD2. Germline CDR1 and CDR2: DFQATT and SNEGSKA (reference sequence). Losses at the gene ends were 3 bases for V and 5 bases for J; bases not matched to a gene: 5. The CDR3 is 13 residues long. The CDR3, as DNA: TGCAGTGCTAGTCCGGGGGGGTCGGAGACCCAGTACTTC. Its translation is CSASPGGSETQYF.

The CDR3 bases are TGCGCCAGCAGCTGGGGGACTTACACAGATACGCAGTATTTT. Translation gives CASSWGTYTDTQYF. The V gene is TRBV4-3, the J gene TRBJ2-3, with a possible D match to TRBD2 (6 bases). The CDR3 spans 14 residues. CDR1 is LGHNA and CDR2 is YSLEER in the germline V gene. V dropped 5 bases and J dropped 2 bases, with 11 bases sitting between them.

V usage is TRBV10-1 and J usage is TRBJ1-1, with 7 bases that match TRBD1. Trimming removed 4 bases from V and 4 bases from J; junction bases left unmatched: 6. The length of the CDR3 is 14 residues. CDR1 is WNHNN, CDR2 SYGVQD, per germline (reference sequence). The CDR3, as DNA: TGCGCCAGCAGTGCGACAGGGCTGAGCACTGAAGCTTTCTTT. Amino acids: CASSATGLSTEAFF.

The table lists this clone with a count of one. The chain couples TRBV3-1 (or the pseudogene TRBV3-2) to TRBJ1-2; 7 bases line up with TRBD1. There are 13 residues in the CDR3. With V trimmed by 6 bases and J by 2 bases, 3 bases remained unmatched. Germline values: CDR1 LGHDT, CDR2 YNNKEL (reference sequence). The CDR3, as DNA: TGTGCCAGCAGGGGGACAGACAACTATGGCTACACCTTC. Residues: CASRGTDNYGYTF.